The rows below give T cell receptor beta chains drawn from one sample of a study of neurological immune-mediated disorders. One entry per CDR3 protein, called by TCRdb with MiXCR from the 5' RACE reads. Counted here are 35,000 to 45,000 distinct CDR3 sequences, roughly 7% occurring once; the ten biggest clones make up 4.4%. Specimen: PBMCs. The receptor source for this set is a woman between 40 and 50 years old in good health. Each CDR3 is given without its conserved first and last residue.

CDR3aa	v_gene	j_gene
ASSQDLGTEAF	TRBV4-2	TRBJ1-1
ASSSRTGGSVYEQY	TRBV19	TRBJ2-7
AAPGVGEQF	TRBV10-3	TRBJ2-1
ASSGEWGVGSTDTQY	TRBV9	TRBJ2-3
ASSSGLAGTQETQY	TRBV5-6	TRBJ2-5
ATSDQGLAGGNEQF	TRBV24-1	TRBJ2-1
ATSDMDEQF	TRBV24-1	TRBJ2-1
ASSATGEAF	TRBV27	TRBJ1-1
ASSPRQGWNTEAF	TRBV7-2	TRBJ1-1
ASSPRLAGAYNEQF	TRBV27	TRBJ2-1
ASTPGGGTGELF	TRBV27	TRBJ2-2
ASSERSGGPYEQY	TRBV27	TRBJ2-7
ASSLGGDNSNQPQH	TRBV12-3/TRBV12-4	TRBJ1-5
SAIQGASGIQY	TRBV20-1	TRBJ2-4
ASSRLAGYTDTQY	TRBV3-1	TRBJ2-3
SALGWAGANEKLF	TRBV20-1	TRBJ1-4
SAPKPGLSFQETQY	TRBV20-1	TRBJ2-5
ASSLGGTGTGEQY	TRBV27	TRBJ2-7
SARDRIGSHNQPQH	TRBV20-1	TRBJ1-5
ASSRAGEGQPQH	TRBV18	TRBJ1-5
ASSPPDFNEQF	TRBV11-2	TRBJ2-1
ASRGGDRSYEQY	TRBV6-6	TRBJ2-7
SASEEGEY	TRBV20-1	TRBJ2-7
ASSLGGGTVGNQPQH	TRBV7-8	TRBJ1-5
ASSLGQGYGYT	TRBV28	TRBJ1-2
ASSLAGQGKTEAF	TRBV12-3/TRBV12-4	TRBJ1-1
ASSPFFGGYTEAF	TRBV6-1	TRBJ1-1
ASSHLAGGQETQY	TRBV3-1	TRBJ2-5
ASSLGGGSPYNEQF	TRBV11-2	TRBJ2-1
ASSFSAGRGNQPQH	TRBV5-8	TRBJ1-5
SARESFYEQY	TRBV20-1	TRBJ2-7
ASRSTDYQETQY	TRBV6-6	TRBJ2-5
ASSLLVGPGTYEQY	TRBV7-9	TRBJ2-7
SARNRSSYEQY	TRBV20-1	TRBJ2-7
ASSLYRGDTQY	TRBV28	TRBJ2-3
ASSLRSPGTRGHNEQF	TRBV27	TRBJ2-1
ASSLADRLVGTDTQY	TRBV28	TRBJ2-3
ASSPRDSPKDGYT	TRBV12-3/TRBV12-4	TRBJ1-2
SASHETREAF	TRBV20-1	TRBJ1-1
ASRRGEGFFLNTEAF	TRBV5-6	TRBJ1-1
ATSDSGLGHERETQY	TRBV24-1	TRBJ2-5
ASSQASDDTGELF	TRBV4-1	TRBJ2-2
ASSRIPTGFNSPLH	TRBV7-2	TRBJ1-6
ASSGLAGALTDTQY	TRBV9	TRBJ2-3
ASRTGVGTGELF	TRBV19	TRBJ2-2
ASSQGVGGDQPQH	TRBV5-1	TRBJ1-5
ASSQASIRGAGRSEQF	TRBV4-1	TRBJ2-1
ASSESLSSYNEQF	TRBV2	TRBJ2-1
ASSLNRGYEQY	TRBV5-1	TRBJ2-7
ASSLRTGNTGELF	TRBV5-1	TRBJ2-2
ATSRGGQETQY	TRBV27	TRBJ2-5
ATSDSGGWDQPQH	TRBV24-1	TRBJ1-5
ASSSRDRDTDTQY	TRBV18	TRBJ2-3
ASSTGEGNTIY	TRBV3-1	TRBJ1-3
ASSPPGLADTQY	TRBV27	TRBJ2-3
ASSQFGVPGANVLT	TRBV3-1	TRBJ2-6
ASSQASSYEQY	TRBV3-1	TRBJ2-7
ASSHGGGSYEQY	TRBV5-5	TRBJ2-7
ASSYPKGGGTGELF	TRBV6-6	TRBJ2-2
AISGADRVESNTGELF	TRBV10-3	TRBJ2-2